This TCR beta chain was captured in a study of blood T cell repertoires in COVID-19. Across the study: Donors in the United States, Italy and Spain gave samples during acute or convalescent COVID-19.

Original data processing: By means of reference gene primer amplification, nucleated cell counts were estimated. TCRdb's copy holds only in-frame clones and misses some; the assay was immunoSEQ multiplex PCR. That table furnishes V, J and clone size, whereas the DNA furnished D and trimming. In the table there are about 92,000 clones, roughly 85% of which are singletons. This CDR3 is 15 amino acids long. The germline V gene has CDR1 SGHTS and CDR2 YDEGEE. V lost 3 bases and J 6 bases, leaving 16 bases between the germline ends. This receptor was identified in a woman in her sixties with COVID-19, enrolled during active disease. The genes are TRBV5-8 and TRBJ1-5; D not resolved. Source material: peripheral blood. In DNA, the CDR3 is TGTGCCAGCAGCTCCTTGGTCCGCGGAAGTCAGCCCCAGCATTTT. Translating it yields CASSSLVRGSQPQHF.